This TCR beta chain was recovered during a study of response to subunit inactivated influenza vaccine. Findings and limits, study-wide: Only a handful of new T cells, the authors suggested, are recruited with each seasonal influenza vaccination.

This clonotype was found many times. Its specificity is not known. TCRdb processed the RT-PCR reads anew with MiXCR; each CDR3 protein has one entry. The sample has approximately 480,000 distinct CDR3 sequences; roughly 11% are singletons. The CDR3 has 15 amino acids. CDR1 and CDR2 from the germline V gene are DFQATT and SNEGSKA (reference sequence). With 3 bases clipped from V and 2 bases from J, the junction kept 4 bases outside the gene matches. Here the sequenced sample was PBMCs from blood, taken roughly 6 weeks after vaccination. This sequence originates from a man over 45 who received an inactivated influenza vaccine. The genes are TRBV20-1 and TRBJ2-5; the match to TRBD2 covers 12 bases. For the CDR3, the DNA is TGCAGTGCTAGTCCCACTAGCGGGGGGCAAGAGACCCAGTACTTC. This sequence encodes CSASPTSGGQETQYF.